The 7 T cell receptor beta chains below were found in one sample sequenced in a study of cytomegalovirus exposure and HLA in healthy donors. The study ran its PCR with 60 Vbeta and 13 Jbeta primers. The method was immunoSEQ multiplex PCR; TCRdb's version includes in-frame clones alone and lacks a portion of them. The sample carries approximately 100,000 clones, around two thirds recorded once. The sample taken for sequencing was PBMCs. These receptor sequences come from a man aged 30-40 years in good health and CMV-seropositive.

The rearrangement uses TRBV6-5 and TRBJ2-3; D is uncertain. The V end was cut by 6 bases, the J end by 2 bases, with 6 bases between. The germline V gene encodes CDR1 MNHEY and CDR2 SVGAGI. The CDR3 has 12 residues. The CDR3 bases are TGTGCCAGCAGCCTTCTCACAGATACGCAGTATTTT. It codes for CASSLLTDTQYF.

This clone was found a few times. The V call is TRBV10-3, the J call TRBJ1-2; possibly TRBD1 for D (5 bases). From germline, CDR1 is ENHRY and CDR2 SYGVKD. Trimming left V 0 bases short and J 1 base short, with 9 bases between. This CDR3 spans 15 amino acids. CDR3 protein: CAISESGQDNYGYTF. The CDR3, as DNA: TGTGCCATCAGTGAGTCGGGGCAGGATAACTATGGCTACACCTTC.

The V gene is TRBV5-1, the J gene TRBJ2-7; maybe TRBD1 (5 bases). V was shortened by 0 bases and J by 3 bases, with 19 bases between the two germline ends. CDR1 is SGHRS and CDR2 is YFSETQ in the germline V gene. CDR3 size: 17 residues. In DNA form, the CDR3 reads TGCGCCAGCAGCTTGGAATTGGGCAGGGTGGGTAGCTACGAGCAGTACTTC. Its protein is CASSLELGRVGSYEQYF. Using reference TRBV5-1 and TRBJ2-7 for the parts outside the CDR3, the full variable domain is KAGVTQTPRYLIKTRGQQVTLSCSPISGHRSVSWYQQTPGQGLQFLFEYFSETQRNKGNFPGRFSGRQFSNSRSEMNVSTLELGDSALYLCASSLELGRVGSYEQYFGPGTRLTVT.

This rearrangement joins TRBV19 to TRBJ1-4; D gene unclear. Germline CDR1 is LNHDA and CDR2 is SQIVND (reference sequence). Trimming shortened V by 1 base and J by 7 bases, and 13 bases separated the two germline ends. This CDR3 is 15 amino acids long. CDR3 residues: CASSIGAGFGEKLFF. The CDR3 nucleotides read TGTGCCAGTAGTATAGGTGCCGGGTTTGGTGAAAAACTGTTTTTT.

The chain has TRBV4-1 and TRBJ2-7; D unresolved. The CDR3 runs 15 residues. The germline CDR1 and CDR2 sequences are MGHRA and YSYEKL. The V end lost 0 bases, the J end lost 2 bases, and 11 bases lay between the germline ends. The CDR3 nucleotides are TGCGCCAGCAGCCAAGATGGTGGCGGTACCTACGAGCAGTACTTC. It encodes CASSQDGGGTYEQYF.

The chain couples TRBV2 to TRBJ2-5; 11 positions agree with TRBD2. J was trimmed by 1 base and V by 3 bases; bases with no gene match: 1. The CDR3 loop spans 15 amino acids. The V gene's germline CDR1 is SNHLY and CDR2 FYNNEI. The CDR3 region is CASSELAGGQETQYF. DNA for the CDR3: TGTGCCAGCAGTGAGCTAGCGGGGGGCCAAGAGACCCAGTACTTC.

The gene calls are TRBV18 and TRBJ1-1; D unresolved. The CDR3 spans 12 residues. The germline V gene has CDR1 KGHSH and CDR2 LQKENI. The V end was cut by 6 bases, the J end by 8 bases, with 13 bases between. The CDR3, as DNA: TGTGCCAGCTCCCCGCGGGAAGGGGAAGCTTTCTTT. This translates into CASSPREGEAFF.